This is a list of T cell receptor beta chains from one sample in a study of Graves' ophthalmopathy and Graves' hyperthyroidism. TCRdb reprocessed the multiplex PCR reads with MiXCR, giving one entry per CDR3 protein. The sample shows 900,000 to 1,200,000 distinct CDR3 sequences, roughly two fifths of them seen only once. The sequenced sample was peripheral blood or thyroid tissue (not recorded which). The receptors here all came from an adult man with Graves' hyperthyroidism. Both conserved end residues are part of each CDR3. A D gene is named only where the DNA matches it firmly. A row's size may be missing; if present it is once, few, many or a size class.

14	.	many	TRBV19	TRBJ1-1	CASSIGVQNTEAFF
14	TRBD1	many	TRBV4-1	TRBJ1-1	CASSQGQGNTEAFF
14	.	few	TRBV20-1	TRBJ2-7	CSARGGREFYEQYF
14	TRBD1	.	TRBV12-3/TRBV12-4	TRBJ2-7	CASRPTGGVYEQYF
11	TRBD1	.	TRBV29-1	TRBJ1-2	CSSGQGSGYTF
14	.	.	TRBV29-1	TRBJ1-6	CSVGAGVSDSPLHF
14	.	.	TRBV6-5	TRBJ1-2	CASSDQDFNYGYTF
16	.	.	TRBV2	TRBJ1-5	CASSLRGDNSNQPQHF
14	.	many	TRBV7-3	TRBJ1-6	CASSLQGSDSPLHF
16	TRBD2	.	TRBV10-2	TRBJ2-7	CASSARLAGHSYEQYF
11	.	many	TRBV12-3/TRBV12-4	TRBJ2-2	CASSPSGELFF
12	.	many	TRBV12-3/TRBV12-4	TRBJ2-5	CASSATEETQYF
16	TRBD2	.	TRBV15	TRBJ2-7	CATSSEDSGSSYEQYF
15	.	many	TRBV20-1	TRBJ2-7	CSADHKGRSSYEQYF
16	.	few	TRBV5-1	TRBJ2-2	CASSLRTVANTGELFF
15	.	many	TRBV11-1	TRBJ2-7	CASSLEDNAGYEQYF
17	TRBD2	.	TRBV10-2	TRBJ2-7	CANSAGLAGLGSYEQYF
14	TRBD1	few	TRBV20-1	TRBJ1-3	CSASRTGSGNTIYF
14	TRBD2	many	TRBV7-9	TRBJ2-7	CASSQLAGAYEQYF
13	.	few	TRBV5-1	TRBJ1-1	CASSFVQRDEAFF
14	TRBD2	.	TRBV9	TRBJ2-7	CASSASGRVNEQYF
14	TRBD1	many	TRBV6-1	TRBJ2-5	CASSGYRGQETQYF
16	TRBD2	.	TRBV7-3	TRBJ2-7	CASSFLVAGGPYEQYF
13	.	few	TRBV10-3	TRBJ1-2	CAIRAGASNGYTF
16	.	few	TRBV11-2	TRBJ2-5	CASSLERQAGQETQYF
13	TRBD1	many	TRBV11-3	TRBJ2-7	CASSYRDRGEQYF
14	.	.	TRBV5-1	TRBJ2-5	CASSYEGLQETQYF
13	.	.	TRBV7-9	TRBJ1-2	CASMSYVGNGYTF
20	TRBD2	.	TRBV10-3	TRBJ2-7	CASSYSIVTGGHTRVYEQYF